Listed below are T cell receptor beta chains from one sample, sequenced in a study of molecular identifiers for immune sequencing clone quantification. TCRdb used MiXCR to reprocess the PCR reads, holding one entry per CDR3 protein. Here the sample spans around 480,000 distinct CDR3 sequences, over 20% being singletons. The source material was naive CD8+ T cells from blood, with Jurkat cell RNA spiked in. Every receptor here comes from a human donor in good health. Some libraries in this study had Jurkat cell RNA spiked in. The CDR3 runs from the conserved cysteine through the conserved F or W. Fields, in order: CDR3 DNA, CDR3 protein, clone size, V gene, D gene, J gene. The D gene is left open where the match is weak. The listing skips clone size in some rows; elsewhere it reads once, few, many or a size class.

DNA: TGCGCCAGCAGCCAAGAACCTGGGACAGGGCCGAGGGAAAAACTGTTTTTT; CDR3: CASSQEPGTGPREKLFF; size: NA; V: TRBV4-3; D: TRBD1; J: TRBJ1-4
DNA: TGTGCCAGCAAAGCCCGGACAGGGGAAGTGGGCAATCAGCCCCAGCATTTT; CDR3: CASKARTGEVGNQPQHF; size: NA; V: TRBV2; D: TRBD1; J: TRBJ1-5
DNA: TGTGCCATCAGTGAGTCTTTGAGCGGGAGGGTGGATGAGCAGTTCTTC; CDR3: CAISESLSGRVDEQFF; size: NA; V: TRBV10-3; D: TRBD2; J: TRBJ2-1
DNA: TGTGCCAGCAGTTACTCAGGGGCAAGCTCCTACGAGCAGTGCTTC; CDR3: CASSYSGASSYEQCF; size: NA; V: TRBV6-5; D: NA; J: TRBJ2-7
DNA: TGTGCCAGCTCACCAGTGGCGTCCACAGATACGCAGTATTTT; CDR3: CASSPVASTDTQYF; size: many; V: TRBV18; D: NA; J: TRBJ2-3
DNA: TGTGCCAGCAGCTTCATTTACGCCTCAGGGTTGAACATTGAAGCTTTCTTT; CDR3: CASSFIYASGLNIEAFF; size: few; V: TRBV7-2; D: NA; J: TRBJ1-1
DNA: TGTGCCAGCAGTGCGTATTGGGGACCCTCGAGTGAGGGAAACACCATATATTTT; CDR3: CASSAYWGPSSEGNTIYF; size: NA; V: TRBV2; D: NA; J: TRBJ1-3
DNA: TGTGCCAGCAGCCTGACCGGAACAGGGTCCTACGAGCAGTACTTC; CDR3: CASSLTGTGSYEQYF; size: many; V: TRBV5-4; D: NA; J: TRBJ2-7
DNA: TGTGCCAGCAGCTTAGGCCGGACAGGCCTACAAGAGACCCAGTACTTC; CDR3: CASSLGRTGLQETQYF; size: many; V: TRBV7-8; D: TRBD1; J: TRBJ2-5
DNA: TGTGCCAGCAGCCTATTAGCGGGAGACTACAATGAGCAGTTCTTC; CDR3: CASSLLAGDYNEQFF; size: many; V: TRBV12-3/TRBV12-4; D: TRBD2; J: TRBJ2-1
DNA: TGTGCCAGCAGTGCTCTAGCGGGGGGGCCTCGAGAGCAGTTCTTC; CDR3: CASSALAGGPREQFF; size: few; V: TRBV11-2; D: TRBD2; J: TRBJ2-1
DNA: TGTGCCAGCAGCTTTGTGGGGGGCTACGAGCAGTACTTC; CDR3: CASSFVGGYEQYF; size: NA; V: TRBV7-9; D: NA; J: TRBJ2-7
DNA: TGCAGCGTGGCCCGAACAGGGGCGGCTAGCGAGCAGTACTTC; CDR3: CSVARTGAASEQYF; size: NA; V: TRBV29-1; D: TRBD1; J: TRBJ2-7
DNA: TGTGCCGCCAGGGGACAGGAGTCCCTCTCCTACAATGAGCAGTTCTTC; CDR3: CAARGQESLSYNEQFF; size: few; V: TRBV24-1; D: TRBD1; J: TRBJ2-1
DNA: TGCGCCAGCAGCCAATTCCATAAGCGCCAGGGTGCCTACGAGCAGTACTTC; CDR3: CASSQFHKRQGAYEQYF; size: few; V: TRBV4-3; D: NA; J: TRBJ2-7
DNA: TGTGCCAGCAGCGCAGGGGGCACAGATACGCAGTATTTT; CDR3: CASSAGGTDTQYF; size: many; V: TRBV7-9; D: NA; J: TRBJ2-3
DNA: TGTGCCAGCAGTTTAAGAGGGGTTGAGCAGTTCTTC; CDR3: CASSLRGVEQFF; size: few; V: TRBV28; D: NA; J: TRBJ2-1
DNA: TGTGCCAGCAACATACGGGCCGGGAACACTGAAGCTTTCTTT; CDR3: CASNIRAGNTEAFF; size: NA; V: TRBV6-5; D: NA; J: TRBJ1-1
DNA: TGTGCCAGCAGGTTGACAGGATCAGAGACCCAGTACTTC; CDR3: CASRLTGSETQYF; size: NA; V: TRBV12-3/TRBV12-4; D: NA; J: TRBJ2-5
DNA: TGCAGTGCTACACCAGCGGGGGGGGGGGAGACCCAGTACTTC; CDR3: CSATPAGGGETQYF; size: NA; V: TRBV20-1; D: TRBD2; J: TRBJ2-5
DNA: TGTGCCAGCAGCGTAGGGGGGGAATCTAGCACAGATACGCAGTATTTT; CDR3: CASSVGGESSTDTQYF; size: NA; V: TRBV9; D: NA; J: TRBJ2-3
DNA: TGTGCCAGCAGCTCCCCCGCGGAAAGCACAGATACGCAGTATTTT; CDR3: CASSSPAESTDTQYF; size: few; V: TRBV7-6; D: NA; J: TRBJ2-3